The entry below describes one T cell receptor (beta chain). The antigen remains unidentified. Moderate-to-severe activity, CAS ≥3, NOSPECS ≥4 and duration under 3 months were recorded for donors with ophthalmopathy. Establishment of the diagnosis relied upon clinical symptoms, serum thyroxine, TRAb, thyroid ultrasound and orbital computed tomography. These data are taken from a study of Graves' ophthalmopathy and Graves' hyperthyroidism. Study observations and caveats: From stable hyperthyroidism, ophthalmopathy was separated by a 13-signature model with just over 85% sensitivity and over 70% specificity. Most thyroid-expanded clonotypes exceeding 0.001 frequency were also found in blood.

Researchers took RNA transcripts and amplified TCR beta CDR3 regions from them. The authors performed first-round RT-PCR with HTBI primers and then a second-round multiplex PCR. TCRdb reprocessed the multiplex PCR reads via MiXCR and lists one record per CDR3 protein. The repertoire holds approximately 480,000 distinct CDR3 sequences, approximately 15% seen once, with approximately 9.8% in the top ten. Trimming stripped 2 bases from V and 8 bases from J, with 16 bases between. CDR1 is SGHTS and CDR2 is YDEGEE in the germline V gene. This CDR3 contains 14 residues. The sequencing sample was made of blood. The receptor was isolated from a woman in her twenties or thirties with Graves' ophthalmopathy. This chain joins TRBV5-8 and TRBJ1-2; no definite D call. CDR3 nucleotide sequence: TGTGCCAGCAGCTTAAGGCCCACTCGAGGGGGCTACACCTTC. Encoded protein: CASSLRPTRGGYTF.